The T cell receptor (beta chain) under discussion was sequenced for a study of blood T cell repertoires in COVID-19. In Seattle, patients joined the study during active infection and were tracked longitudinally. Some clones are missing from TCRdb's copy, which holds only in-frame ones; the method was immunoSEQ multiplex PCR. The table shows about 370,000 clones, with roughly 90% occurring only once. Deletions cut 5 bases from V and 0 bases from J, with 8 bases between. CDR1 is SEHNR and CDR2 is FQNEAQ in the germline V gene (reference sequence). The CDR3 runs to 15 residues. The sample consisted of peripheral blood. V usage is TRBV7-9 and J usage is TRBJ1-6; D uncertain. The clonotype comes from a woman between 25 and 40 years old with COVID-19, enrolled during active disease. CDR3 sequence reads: CASSKGSSYNSPLHF. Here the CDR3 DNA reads TGTGCCAGCAGCAAAGGGAGCTCCTATAATTCACCCCTCCACTTT.